This T cell receptor beta chain came from a study of beta chain features in type 1 diabetes. Study-wide results and limits: People with Type 1 diabetes carried modestly yet significantly shorter TCRB CDR3s in all four CD4+ subsets.

Comment on this clone: The antigen is undetermined. This CDR3 is also generated by other DNA sequences in the sample.

The entirety of the isolated RNA underwent reverse transcription, so expressed TCRB transcripts were sequenced. Sequenced by immunoSEQ multiplex PCR; TCRdb stores in-frame clones only, minus some. Of 640,000 or so clones in the sample, around an eighth were seen once. The V end lost 5 bases, the J end lost 0 bases, and 3 bases lay between the germline ends. The CDR3 runs 12 residues. Germline V gene data show CDR1 as SGHAT and CDR2 as FQNNGV. The chain recombines TRBV11-2 with TRBJ2-3; D call uncertain. The source is a man in his late teens or twenties with type 1 diabetes. Sequences were obtained from naive CD4+ T cells from blood. Here the CDR3 DNA reads TGTGCCAGCAGCCCAAGCACAGATACGCAGTATTTT. This codes for CASSPSTDTQYF.